Listed below are T cell receptor beta chains from one sample, sequenced in a study of blood T cell repertoires in COVID-19. TCRdb's table, derived via immunoSEQ multiplex PCR, lists solely in-frame clones and lacks some. The sample includes 200,000 to 250,000 clones, about 92% of them seen just once. Sequencing was carried out using peripheral blood. Receptor source: a young man with acute or convalescent COVID-19. The CDR3 runs from the conserved cysteine through the conserved F or W. Fields, in order: V gene, J gene, clone size, D gene, CDR3 protein, CDR3 DNA. A D gene is named only where the DNA matches it firmly. Clone sizes are given selectively: once, few, many, or a class where the clone is expanded.

v_call: TRBV28
j_call: TRBJ1-5
clone_size: .
d_call: .
cdr3_aa: CASSLTPGRGTDQPQHF
cdr3_nt: TGTGCCAGCAGTTTAACCCCCGGGAGGGGGACTGATCAGCCCCAGCATTTT

v_call: TRBV6-6
j_call: TRBJ2-7
clone_size: .
d_call: .
cdr3_aa: CASSSTGAQTQQYF
cdr3_nt: TGTGCCAGCAGTTCCACAGGAGCCCAGACACAGCAGTACTTC

v_call: TRBV3-1/TRBV3-2
j_call: TRBJ2-2
clone_size: .
d_call: TRBD1
cdr3_aa: CASSRPTGGGTGELFF
cdr3_nt: TGTGCCAGCAGCCGCCCGACAGGGGGCGGCACCGGGGAGCTGTTTTTT

v_call: TRBV19
j_call: TRBJ1-4
clone_size: many
d_call: .
cdr3_aa: CASSPRGRGEELFF
cdr3_nt: TGTGCCAGTAGTCCCCGAGGTCGGGGTGAGGAACTGTTTTTT

v_call: TRBV6-5
j_call: TRBJ1-2
clone_size: .
d_call: TRBD1
cdr3_aa: CASSYDRDSYGYTF
cdr3_nt: TGTGCCAGCAGTTACGACCGGGACAGCTATGGCTACACCTTC

v_call: TRBV4-1
j_call: TRBJ2-1
clone_size: .
d_call: .
cdr3_aa: CASSQVASSPDNEQFF
cdr3_nt: TGCGCCAGCAGCCAAGTGGCATCATCACCCGACAATGAGCAGTTCTTC

v_call: TRBV20-1
j_call: TRBJ2-7
clone_size: .
d_call: .
cdr3_aa: CSASMQAYEQYF
cdr3_nt: TGCAGTGCTAGTATGCAGGCCTACGAGCAGTACTTC

v_call: TRBV28
j_call: TRBJ2-2
clone_size: .
d_call: TRBD1
cdr3_aa: CASSFWTGFSGELFF
cdr3_nt: TGTGCCAGCAGTTTTTGGACAGGGTTTTCCGGGGAGCTGTTTTTT

v_call: TRBV28
j_call: TRBJ1-2
clone_size: .
d_call: .
cdr3_aa: CASNEKGGARNYGYTF
cdr3_nt: TGTGCCAGCAACGAAAAGGGGGGGGCTCGGAACTATGGCTACACCTTC

v_call: TRBV4-2
j_call: TRBJ1-2
clone_size: .
d_call: .
cdr3_aa: CASSQDGPGNYGYTF
cdr3_nt: TGTGCCAGCAGCCAAGATGGGCCAGGGAACTATGGCTACACCTTC

v_call: TRBV6-4
j_call: TRBJ2-1
clone_size: .
d_call: TRBD2
cdr3_aa: CASSILAGGTYNEQFF
cdr3_nt: TGTGCCAGCAGTATCTTAGCGGGAGGTACCTACAATGAGCAGTTCTTC

v_call: TRBV28
j_call: TRBJ2-7
clone_size: once
d_call: TRBD2
cdr3_aa: CASTPTSGISYEQYF
cdr3_nt: TGTGCCAGCACCCCAACTAGCGGGATTTCCTACGAGCAGTACTTC

v_call: TRBV9
j_call: TRBJ2-6
clone_size: .
d_call: TRBD1
cdr3_aa: CASSFRTGGANVLTF
cdr3_nt: TGTGCCAGCAGCTTTCGGACAGGCGGGGCCAACGTCCTGACTTTC

v_call: TRBV27
j_call: TRBJ1-1
clone_size: few
d_call: TRBD1
cdr3_aa: CASSKRQGASTEAFF
cdr3_nt: TGTGCCAGCAGCAAAAGACAGGGGGCTAGCACTGAAGCTTTCTTT

v_call: TRBV10-3
j_call: TRBJ1-2
clone_size: few
d_call: .
cdr3_aa: CAISVQGNYGYTF
cdr3_nt: TGTGCCATCAGTGTCCAGGGAAACTATGGCTACACCTTC

v_call: TRBV6-1
j_call: TRBJ2-7
clone_size: .
d_call: TRBD1
cdr3_aa: CASSEGDRNSYEQYF
cdr3_nt: TGTGCCAGCAGTGAGGGGGACAGGAACTCCTACGAGCAGTACTTC

v_call: TRBV19
j_call: TRBJ1-2
clone_size: .
d_call: .
cdr3_aa: CASSIIGGDNYGYTF
cdr3_nt: TGTGCCAGTAGTATAATCGGGGGAGATAACTATGGCTACACCTTC

v_call: TRBV19
j_call: TRBJ1-1
clone_size: .
d_call: .
cdr3_aa: CASSFRNTEAFF
cdr3_nt: TGTGCCAGTAGTTTTCGGAACACTGAAGCTTTCTTT

v_call: TRBV28
j_call: TRBJ1-2
clone_size: .
d_call: .
cdr3_aa: CASSFYANYGYTF
cdr3_nt: TGTGCCAGCAGTTTCTATGCTAACTATGGCTACACCTTC

v_call: TRBV9
j_call: TRBJ2-7
clone_size: .
d_call: TRBD2
cdr3_aa: CASSVGLGRVYEQYF
cdr3_nt: TGTGCCAGCAGCGTTGGACTAGGGAGAGTCTACGAGCAGTACTTC

v_call: TRBV4-2
j_call: TRBJ2-3
clone_size: .
d_call: .
cdr3_aa: CASSQATSGTPYTDTQYF
cdr3_nt: TGTGCCAGCAGCCAAGCCACCTCCGGGACTCCCTACACAGATACGCAGTATTTT

v_call: TRBV13
j_call: TRBJ2-7
clone_size: .
d_call: .
cdr3_aa: CASSTHREQYF
cdr3_nt: TGTGCCAGCAGCACCCACAGGGAGCAGTACTTC

v_call: TRBV5-1
j_call: TRBJ1-2
clone_size: .
d_call: .
cdr3_aa: CASSWEGGGYGYTF
cdr3_nt: TGCGCCAGCAGCTGGGAAGGGGGTGGCTATGGCTACACCTTC

v_call: TRBV28
j_call: TRBJ2-7
clone_size: .
d_call: TRBD1
cdr3_aa: CASSPPGDRTSYEQYF
cdr3_nt: TGTGCCAGCAGTCCTCCCGGGGACAGGACCTCCTACGAGCAGTACTTC

v_call: TRBV3-1/TRBV3-2
j_call: TRBJ1-1
clone_size: .
d_call: .
cdr3_aa: CASSQYQAEAFF
cdr3_nt: TGTGCCAGCAGCCAATACCAGGCTGAAGCTTTCTTT

v_call: TRBV30
j_call: TRBJ2-1
clone_size: .
d_call: TRBD1
cdr3_aa: CAWTDFLLGDRGKSYNEQFF
cdr3_nt: TGTGCCTGGACTGATTTTCTTCTCGGGGACAGGGGGAAGTCCTACAATGAGCAGTTCTTC

v_call: TRBV27
j_call: TRBJ2-7
clone_size: once
d_call: TRBD1
cdr3_aa: CASSPGTGNYEQYF
cdr3_nt: TGTGCCAGCAGTCCCGGGACAGGTAACTACGAGCAGTACTTC

v_call: TRBV24-1
j_call: TRBJ1-5
clone_size: .
d_call: .
cdr3_aa: CATRGQINQPQHF
cdr3_nt: TGTGCCACCCGCGGACAGATAAATCAGCCCCAGCATTTT

v_call: TRBV4-2
j_call: TRBJ1-6
clone_size: .
d_call: .
cdr3_aa: CASSRGVTLNSPLHF
cdr3_nt: TGTGCCAGCAGCCGGGGCGTCACACTTAATTCACCCCTCCACTTT

v_call: TRBV10-2
j_call: TRBJ2-6
clone_size: .
d_call: .
cdr3_aa: CASSEAGWDSGANVLTF
cdr3_nt: TGCGCCAGCAGTGAGGCGGGATGGGACTCTGGGGCCAACGTCCTGACTTTC

v_call: TRBV6-6
j_call: TRBJ2-7
clone_size: .
d_call: .
cdr3_aa: CASSRRDSEQYF
cdr3_nt: TGTGCCAGCAGTAGGCGGGACTCCGAGCAGTACTTC

v_call: TRBV30
j_call: TRBJ1-3
clone_size: .
d_call: TRBD1
cdr3_aa: CAWSVRGQGISGNTIYF
cdr3_nt: TGTGCCTGGAGTGTACGCGGACAGGGAATCTCTGGAAACACCATATATTTT

v_call: TRBV6-6
j_call: TRBJ2-3
clone_size: .
d_call: .
cdr3_aa: CAARLTSSTDTQYF
cdr3_nt: TGTGCCGCCCGGCTAACTAGTTCCACAGATACGCAGTATTTT

v_call: TRBV4-2
j_call: TRBJ2-1
clone_size: .
d_call: TRBD2
cdr3_aa: CASSPPKSRRGGLDEQFF
cdr3_nt: TGTGCCAGCAGCCCGCCCAAGAGCCGGCGGGGGGGCCTGGATGAGCAGTTCTTC

v_call: TRBV3-1/TRBV3-2
j_call: TRBJ1-1
clone_size: .
d_call: TRBD1
cdr3_aa: CASSPRDRGSDTEAFF
cdr3_nt: TGTGCCAGCAGCCCCCGGGACAGGGGGTCGGACACTGAAGCTTTCTTT

v_call: TRBV12-3/TRBV12-4
j_call: TRBJ1-1
clone_size: .
d_call: .
cdr3_aa: CASSSTVNTEAFF
cdr3_nt: TGTGCCAGCAGTTCCACAGTGAACACTGAAGCTTTCTTT

v_call: TRBV19
j_call: TRBJ2-7
clone_size: many
d_call: TRBD1
cdr3_aa: CASRSPGQGAYEQYF
cdr3_nt: TGTGCCAGTAGATCTCCGGGACAGGGTGCCTACGAGCAGTACTTC

v_call: TRBV28
j_call: TRBJ2-1
clone_size: .
d_call: .
cdr3_aa: CASSFPQDEQFF
cdr3_nt: TGTGCCAGCAGTTTCCCTCAGGATGAGCAGTTCTTC

v_call: TRBV13
j_call: TRBJ2-5
clone_size: .
d_call: .
cdr3_aa: CASSSPRGETQYF
cdr3_nt: TGTGCCAGCAGCAGCCCGAGAGGAGAGACCCAGTACTTC

v_call: TRBV13
j_call: TRBJ2-5
clone_size: once
d_call: .
cdr3_aa: CASSAPGGETQYF
cdr3_nt: TGTGCCAGCAGCGCACCGGGGGGCGAGACCCAGTACTTC

v_call: TRBV6-5
j_call: TRBJ1-6
clone_size: .
d_call: TRBD1
cdr3_aa: CASGQADSPLHF
cdr3_nt: TGTGCCAGCGGACAGGCCGATTCACCCCTCCACTTT

v_call: TRBV6-1
j_call: TRBJ1-5
clone_size: .
d_call: .
cdr3_aa: CASSEALFWPRHF
cdr3_nt: TGTGCCAGCAGTGAAGCGCTTTTTTGGCCCCGACATTTT

v_call: TRBV3-1/TRBV3-2
j_call: TRBJ1-1
clone_size: .
d_call: TRBD1
cdr3_aa: CASSNRQGVEAFF
cdr3_nt: TGTGCCAGCAGCAACCGACAGGGGGTTGAAGCTTTCTTT

v_call: TRBV5-1
j_call: TRBJ2-1
clone_size: .
d_call: TRBD2
cdr3_aa: CASSLGGEGAYNEQFF
cdr3_nt: TGCGCCAGCAGCCTCGGGGGGGAGGGCGCCTACAATGAGCAGTTCTTC

v_call: TRBV9
j_call: TRBJ1-5
clone_size: .
d_call: .
cdr3_aa: CASSEGHNSNQPQHF
cdr3_nt: TGTGCCAGCAGCGAGGGACACAATAGCAATCAGCCCCAGCATTTT

v_call: TRBV6-1
j_call: TRBJ1-1
clone_size: .
d_call: .
cdr3_aa: CASSGAGLLAFF
cdr3_nt: TGTGCCAGCAGTGGAGCGGGACTTCTAGCTTTCTTT

v_call: TRBV6-5
j_call: TRBJ1-1
clone_size: .
d_call: .
cdr3_aa: CASSYSNRHNTEAFF
cdr3_nt: TGTGCCAGCAGTTACTCTAACAGGCATAACACTGAAGCTTTCTTT

v_call: TRBV6-5
j_call: TRBJ2-4
clone_size: .
d_call: .
cdr3_aa: CAASPGRAKNIQYF
cdr3_nt: TGTGCCGCCTCTCCTGGGAGAGCCAAAAACATTCAGTACTTC

v_call: TRBV5-8
j_call: TRBJ1-2
clone_size: .
d_call: .
cdr3_aa: CASSHRVVSYGYTF
cdr3_nt: TGTGCCAGCAGCCACAGGGTGGTATCCTATGGCTACACCTTC

v_call: TRBV6-4
j_call: TRBJ1-1
clone_size: .
d_call: .
cdr3_aa: CASSVPTRLNTEAFF
cdr3_nt: TGTGCCAGCAGTGTCCCGACACGGTTGAACACTGAAGCTTTCTTT

v_call: TRBV19
j_call: TRBJ1-1
clone_size: .
d_call: .
cdr3_aa: CASRLQNRQYNTEAFF
cdr3_nt: TGTGCCAGTAGGCTTCAAAACAGGCAATACAACACTGAAGCTTTCTTT

v_call: TRBV19
j_call: TRBJ1-1
clone_size: .
d_call: TRBD1
cdr3_aa: CASKDRDTEAFF
cdr3_nt: TGTGCCAGTAAGGACAGGGATACTGAAGCTTTCTTT

v_call: TRBV19
j_call: TRBJ2-7
clone_size: .
d_call: .
cdr3_aa: CASSISLRGIYEQYF
cdr3_nt: TGTGCCAGTAGTATCTCTCTTCGGGGGATCTACGAGCAGTACTTC

v_call: TRBV9
j_call: TRBJ2-2
clone_size: .
d_call: TRBD1
cdr3_aa: CASSVLPLGQGANTGELFF
cdr3_nt: TGTGCCAGCAGCGTACTCCCGCTCGGACAGGGGGCGAACACCGGGGAGCTGTTTTTT

v_call: TRBV5-1
j_call: TRBJ2-7
clone_size: .
d_call: .
cdr3_aa: CASRYGGVNSYEQYF
cdr3_nt: TGCGCCAGCAGATACGGGGGAGTCAACTCCTACGAGCAGTACTTC

v_call: TRBV4-1
j_call: TRBJ2-7
clone_size: .
d_call: .
cdr3_aa: CASSQDPPSSSYEQYF
cdr3_nt: TGCGCCAGCAGCCAAGATCCCCCGTCTAGCTCCTACGAGCAGTACTTC

v_call: TRBV7-9
j_call: TRBJ2-7
clone_size: .
d_call: TRBD1
cdr3_aa: CASSSTGSPYEQYF
cdr3_nt: TGTGCCAGCAGCTCGACAGGGTCCCCCTACGAGCAGTACTTC

v_call: TRBV4-1
j_call: TRBJ2-7
clone_size: .
d_call: .
cdr3_aa: CASSQNWETGSYEQYF
cdr3_nt: TGCGCCAGCAGCCAAAATTGGGAGACAGGCTCCTACGAGCAGTACTTC

v_call: TRBV19
j_call: TRBJ1-1
clone_size: .
d_call: .
cdr3_aa: CASSQTPQSEAFF
cdr3_nt: TGTGCCAGTAGTCAGACACCACAGTCTGAAGCTTTCTTT

v_call: TRBV19
j_call: TRBJ2-1
clone_size: once
d_call: TRBD2
cdr3_aa: CASSKGGGDNEQFF
cdr3_nt: TGTGCCAGTAGTAAAGGCGGGGGGGACAATGAGCAGTTCTTC